The 5 T cell receptor beta chains in this list originate from one sample, sequenced in a study of regulatory T cells in long-lasting Graves disease. The time point: newly diagnosed GD, antithyroid drugs for less than 3 months. Preparation of the TCR library used RNA extracted from PBMCs. Library construction for TCR beta used iRepertoire HTBI primers and Arm-PCR of CDR3 regions. Each CDR3 protein is one row after TCRdb ran MiXCR on the multiplex PCR reads. The table records roughly 410,000 distinct CDR3 sequences, about 15% of them present only once. This same sample was also part of a study on T cells in Graves' hyperthyroidism and ophthalmopathy.

This specimen consisted of peripheral blood mononuclear cells (PBMCs), obtained at new diagnosis, from a patient treated with antithyroid drugs. The receptors here all came from a woman between 40 and 50 years old with Graves disease.

This clonotype was counted at least ten times. This rearrangement joins TRBV2 to TRBJ1-1; D is ambiguous. This CDR3 region has 13 residues. Germline V lookup: CDR1 SNHLY, CDR2 FYNNEI. Trimming left V 6 bases short and J 1 base short, with 9 bases between. The CDR3 region has the DNA TGTGCCAGCAGAGAGGGCCCGAACACTGAAGCTTTCTTT. Translating it yields CASREGPNTEAFF.

This clonotype appeared many times. This sequence joins TRBV12-3 or TRBV12-4 and TRBJ1-6; 7 positions match TRBD1. There are 14 residues in the CDR3. Trimming cost V 5 bases and J 9 bases; bases outside gene matches: 7. CDR3 protein: CASSTQGGASPLHF. The CDR3, as DNA: TGTGCCAGCAGTACCCAGGGGGGGGCTTCACCCCTCCACTTT.

This clonotype has more than one count but fewer than ten. The chain combines TRBV28 with TRBJ2-3; 8 positions match TRBD2. The junction had 17 bases not matched to a gene; V was cut back by 6 bases and J by 3 bases. Germline CDR1 is MDHEN and CDR2 is SYDVKM. The CDR3 sequence is 18 residues long. In DNA, the CDR3 is TGTGCCAGCAGCTCTGCACCCGGGACTAGGAGTAAAACAGATACGCAGTATTTT. Translation gives CASSSAPGTRSKTDTQYF.

At least ten counts were recorded for this clonotype. The chain employs TRBV28 and TRBJ2-2, with 8 nucleotides matching TRBD1. Germline V gene lookup returns CDR1 MDHEN and CDR2 SYDVKM. V was pared by 5 bases and J by 7 bases, with 15 bases of the junction left unmatched. This CDR3 has 17 amino acids. DNA of the CDR3: TGTGCCAGCAGTCCCGGAGGGACAGGTCTTCGTGGCGGGGAGCTGTTTTTT. It specifies CASSPGGTGLRGGELFF.

In its sample, this clonotype was seen many times. The chain carries TRBV19 and TRBJ2-5, with 9 bases that match TRBD2. Trimming took 1 base from V and 5 from J; bases not matched to a gene: 8. The CDR3 covers 16 residues. The germline V gene has CDR1 LNHDA and CDR2 SQIVND (reference sequence). The DNA for the CDR3 is TGTGCCAGTAGTATAGTAGGTAGCGGGAGTTCGGAGACCCAGTACTTC. This gives the protein CASSIVGSGSSETQYF.